Sequencing of this T cell receptor beta chain was carried out in a study of control samples from healthy donors and cancer patients. Generated by immunoSEQ multiplex PCR, the TCRdb table keeps only in-frame clones and is missing some. Here the sample spans some 89,000 clones, approximately 86% being singletons. Trimming cost V 3 bases and J 6 bases, with 14 bases left between them. Germline assignment: CDR1 SGHVS and CDR2 FNYEAQ. The CDR3 has 15 residues. The sequenced sample consisted of blood. The chain uses TRBV7-6 and TRBJ1-4; tentative D call: TRBD1 (6 bases). The TCR comes from a young man in good health. CDR3 DNA sequence: TGTGCCAGCAGCTTGGACAGTGCACCTTATGAAAAACTGTTTTTT. Translation gives CASSLDSAPYEKLFF. Full variable domain (remainder filled in from reference TRBV7-6 and TRBJ1-4): GAGVSQSPRYKVTKRGQDVALRCDPISGHVSLYWYRQALGQGPEFLTYFNYEAQQDKSGLPNDRFSAERPEGSISTLTIQRTEQRDSAMYRCASSLDSAPYEKLFFGSGTQLSVL.